Shown below are 16 T cell receptor beta chains from a single sample sequenced in a study of T cells after yellow fever vaccination. TCRdb reprocessed the 5' RACE reads with MiXCR, giving one entry per CDR3 protein. The sample has 450,000 to 600,000 distinct CDR3 sequences; roughly 13% are singletons. The sequencing used PBMCs, collected on the day of the yellow fever booster vaccination. These receptors were collected from a man aged 25-45 years who received the YFV17D yellow fever vaccine.

The chain is built from TRBV6-1 and TRBJ2-2; D tentatively fits TRBD1 or TRBD2 (5 bases each). Germline CDR1 is MNHNS and CDR2 is SASEGT. Trimming took 8 bases from V and 0 from J, leaving 10 bases between them. This CDR3 has 14 amino acids. The CDR3 is CASWGRTNTGELFF. The CDR3 bases are TGTGCCAGCTGGGGACGGACGAACACCGGGGAGCTGTTTTTT.

The V gene is TRBV5-4, the J gene TRBJ2-1, with D maybe TRBD2 (5 bases). Germline-derived CDR1 and CDR2 are SGHNT and YYREEE (reference sequence). Trimming left V 0 bases short and J 3 bases short, with 10 bases between. This CDR3 spans 15 amino acids. As DNA, the CDR3 is TGTGCCAGCAGCTTGGCGGTAGCGAGCTACAATGAGCAGTTCTTC. Translated, it gives CASSLAVASYNEQFF.

This clonotype has a handful of counts. J is TRBJ1-2 and V is TRBV28, with TRBD1 matching over 11 bases. Germline values: CDR1 MDHEN, CDR2 SYDVKM. This CDR3 region has 15 residues. Trimming removed 6 bases from V and 2 bases from J; junction bases left unmatched: 5. This CDR3 is CASREGTGGNYGYTF. CDR3 in DNA: TGTGCCAGCAGGGAGGGGACAGGGGGGAACTATGGCTACACCTTC.

This clonotype occurred a few times. Relative to the germline gene, one junction end is altered; a read error may explain this. The rearrangement joins TRBV5-4 to TRBJ2-7; 14 nucleotides agree with TRBD2. This CDR3 spans 15 amino acids. Germline V gene sequence: CDR1 SGHNT, CDR2 YYREEE (reference sequence). CDR3 region: CASSLDAPGLAGADF. The CDR3 DNA reads as TGTGCCAGCAGCTTGGATGCTCCGGGACTAGCGGGAGCGGACTTC.

This clonotype was recorded many times. The V call is TRBV28, the J call TRBJ1-1; no clear D gene. The CDR3 contains 13 residues. The V end lost 9 bases, the J end lost 7 bases, and 18 bases lay between the germline ends. Germline CDR1 and CDR2: MDHEN and SYDVKM. The CDR3: CASGPPQSREAFF. The CDR3 DNA reads as TGTGCCAGTGGGCCGCCTCAAAGCCGTGAAGCTTTCTTT.

The chain has TRBV29-1 and TRBJ1-1, with 9 bases matching TRBD1. Germline V gives CDR1 SQVTM, CDR2 ANQGSEA. CDR3 size: 13 residues. Germline trimming cut 5 bases from V and 4 bases from J; bases unmatched to any gene: 5. CDR3 nucleotide sequence: TGCAGCGTTCCCGGGACAGGGTTCACTGAAGCTTTCTTT. Translating it yields CSVPGTGFTEAFF.

The chain carries TRBV15 and TRBJ2-3; D may be TRBD1 (6 bases). Trimming pared 4 bases from V and 2 bases from J, leaving 10 bases between. The germline gives CDR1 LNHNV, CDR2 YYDKDF (reference sequence). This CDR3 contains 14 residues. DNA for the CDR3: TGTGCCACCAGCAAAGGACAGATCACAGATACGCAGTATTTT. Protein product: CATSKGQITDTQYF.

The CDR3 sequence is CSVGISGGAETQYF. CDR3 DNA sequence: TGCAGCGTAGGGATAAGTGGAGGGGCAGAGACCCAGTACTTC. V usage is TRBV29-1 and J usage is TRBJ2-5, with D tentatively TRBD2 (6 bases). The length of the CDR3 is 14 residues. V was clipped by 6 bases and J by 4 bases, with 18 bases between them. Looked up from germline, CDR1 is SQVTM and CDR2 is ANQGSEA.

This clonotype was seen only a few times. The chain couples TRBV11-1 to TRBJ2-3; 13 bases map to TRBD2. The germline gives CDR1 SGHAT, CDR2 FQDESV (reference sequence). The CDR3 totals 16 residues. V shed 4 bases and J 3 bases; nucleotides not matched to a gene: 4. The CDR3 DNA reads as TGTGCCAGCAGCTCCGGGACTAGCGGGACGACAGATACGCAGTATTTT. Translating it yields CASSSGTSGTTDTQYF.

Many counts were recorded for this clonotype. V usage is TRBV4-3 and J usage is TRBJ2-4; D is ambiguous. CDR3 size: 14 residues. V was trimmed by 0 bases and J by 8 bases, leaving 11 bases between them. Germline CDR1 and CDR2: LGHNA and YSLEER. CDR3 sequence (DNA): TGCGCCAGCAGCCAAGACTCTAGTATGGACATTCAGTACTTC. Its protein is CASSQDSSMDIQYF.

This clonotype was observed many times. This chain connects TRBV12-3 or TRBV12-4 to TRBJ2-3; 7 nucleotides agree with TRBD2. CDR3 length: 15 amino acids. V shed 7 bases and J 3 bases; nucleotides not matched to a gene: 10. CDR3 sequence (DNA): TGTGCCAGCACCCGTCAGCAGGGAGGGACAGATACGCAGTATTTT. Amino acids: CASTRQQGGTDTQYF.

This clonotype was recorded a few times. V is TRBV24-1 and J is TRBJ1-1, with TRBD1 as a possible D gene (5 bases). V was pared by 7 bases and J by 2 bases, with 13 bases between. The CDR3 contains 14 residues. Germline V gene lookup returns CDR1 KGHDR and CDR2 SFDVKD. The CDR3 DNA follows: TGTGCCACCAGGGCGGCCGGGGGTAACACTGAAGCTTTCTTT. Its protein is CATRAAGGNTEAFF.

The chain combines TRBV5-6 with TRBJ2-5; the D call may be TRBD1 or TRBD2 (5 bases each). Germline lookup yields CDR1 SGHDT and CDR2 YYEEEE. The CDR3 spans 12 residues. Trimming shortened V by 3 bases and J by 4 bases, and 7 bases separated the two germline ends. CDR3 bases: TGTGCCAGCAGCTGGGGACCAGAGACCCAGTACTTC. It translates to CASSWGPETQYF. The whole variable domain, remainder taken from reference TRBV5-6 and TRBJ2-5, is DAGVTQSPTHLIKTRGQQVTLRCSPKSGHDTVSWYQQALGQGPQFIFQYYEEEERQRGNFPDRFSGHQFPNYSSELNVNALLLGDSALYLCASSWGPETQYFGPGTRLLVL.

The chain recombines TRBV20-1 with TRBJ2-3, with no clear D. The germline gives CDR1 DFQATT, CDR2 SNEGSKA (reference sequence). This CDR3 is built from 12 residues. V lost 5 bases and J 3 bases, leaving 9 bases between the germline ends. CDR3 residues: CSAVLSTDTQYF. The CDR3 DNA reads TGCAGTGCTGTTCTTAGTACAGATACGCAGTATTTT.

The table lists this clonotype with a few counts. The J gene is TRBJ2-3, the V gene TRBV4-2, with 9 bases aligning to TRBD2. From germline, CDR1 is LGHNA and CDR2 YNFKEQ. The CDR3 is 16 residues long. Trimming took 6 bases from V and 4 from J; bases not matched to a gene: 11. CDR3: CASSQTIAGESDTQYF. CDR3 DNA: TGTGCCAGCAGTCAAACCATAGCGGGAGAATCAGATACGCAGTATTTT.

This clonotype was counted many times. V and J are TRBV29-1 and TRBJ2-1, with D perhaps TRBD1 (6 bases). Per germline, CDR1 SQVTM and CDR2 ANQGSEA. Trimming stripped 8 bases from V and 8 bases from J, with 13 bases between. The CDR3 runs 11 residues. This chain's CDR3 is CSSTGWDEQFF. In nucleotides, the CDR3 is TGCAGCTCAACAGGGTGGGATGAGCAGTTCTTC.